The rows below give T cell receptor beta chains drawn from one sample of a study of identical twins. TCRdb re-derived calls from the 5' RACE reads in MiXCR, one entry per CDR3 protein. The data contain 600,000 to 800,000 distinct CDR3 sequences, approximately 21% of them singletons. The sample was also linked to a second study, of T cells expressing NK-cell markers.

The sequenced sample was PBMCs. These receptors were collected from a woman aged 18-29 years in good health. Each CDR3 is given with its conserved first and last residue. A D gene is named only where the DNA matches it firmly. A row's size may be missing; if present it is once, few, many or a size class.

J,D,V,size,CDR3,DNA
TRBJ2-7,NA,TRBV9,few,CASSEGDGPYEQYF,TGTGCCAGCAGCGAGGGCGACGGGCCCTACGAGCAGTACTTC
TRBJ1-2,NA,TRBV19,few,CASSISRVGGYTF,TGTGCCAGTAGTATCTCGAGGGTAGGTGGCTACACCTTC
TRBJ2-7,NA,TRBV20-1,NA,CSARLAGRSYEQYF,TGCAGTGCTAGGCTGGCGGGACGCTCCTACGAGCAGTACTTC
TRBJ2-7,NA,TRBV6-2/TRBV6-3,NA,CASSPWGRSSYEQYF,TGTGCCAGCAGTCCCTGGGGGAGGTCTAGCTACGAGCAGTACTTC
TRBJ2-3,NA,TRBV6-1,NA,CASRKLGATDTQYF,TGTGCCAGCAGGAAGCTGGGAGCCACAGATACGCAGTATTTT
TRBJ1-5,NA,TRBV20-1,few,CSARGGAFHQPQHF,TGCAGTGCTAGAGGGGGGGCTTTTCATCAGCCCCAGCATTTT
TRBJ1-5,NA,TRBV2,few,CASSPPGRLHTDTQHF,TGTGCCAGCAGTCCCCCCGGTAGACTTCACACAGATACGCAGCATTTT
TRBJ2-1,TRBD2,TRBV6-1,once,CASSEAGLAGYEQFF,TGTGCCAGCAGTGAAGCCGGACTAGCGGGGTATGAGCAGTTCTTC
TRBJ2-2,NA,TRBV6-1,few,CASSGDAVMNTGELFF,TGTGCCAGCAGTGGGGACGCGGTGATGAACACCGGGGAGCTGTTTTTT
TRBJ1-1,NA,TRBV20-1,few,CRGLGGTEAFF,TGCAGGGGTTTGGGGGGGACTGAAGCTTTCTTT
TRBJ2-1,NA,TRBV12-3/TRBV12-4,few,CASGGTLYNEQFF,TGTGCCAGCGGGGGGACTCTCTACAATGAGCAGTTCTTC
TRBJ2-1,TRBD2,TRBV27,many,CASSPRTSNNEQFF,TGTGCCAGCAGTCCGCGGACTAGCAACAATGAGCAGTTCTTC
TRBJ2-3,NA,TRBV9,many,CASSVLGTDTQYF,TGTGCCAGCAGCGTACTAGGCACAGATACGCAGTATTTT
TRBJ2-7,TRBD2,TRBV20-1,NA,CSARPLAGIYEQYF,TGCAGTGCTAGACCCCTAGCGGGGATTTACGAGCAGTACTTC
TRBJ2-1,TRBD2,TRBV11-2,few,CASSLGYQRGYNEQFF,TGTGCCAGCAGCTTAGGGTACCAGCGGGGGTACAATGAGCAGTTCTTC
TRBJ2-3,NA,TRBV20-1,NA,CSVTGSTDTQYF,TGCAGCGTTACTGGGAGCACAGATACGCAGTATTTT
TRBJ2-1,NA,TRBV7-6,NA,CASSLLASRVGEQFF,TGTGCCAGCAGCTTACTTGCTAGTCGGGTCGGTGAGCAGTTCTTC
TRBJ2-5,NA,TRBV11-2,few,CASSQTTETQYF,TGTGCCAGCAGCCAGACTACGGAGACCCAGTACTTC
TRBJ1-2,NA,TRBV20-1,NA,CSAREKGQLYGYTF,TGCAGTGCTAGAGAAAAAGGACAGCTTTATGGCTACACCTTC
TRBJ2-1,NA,TRBV7-9,NA,CASSFPDEQFF,TGTGCCAGCAGCTTTCCCGATGAGCAGTTCTTC
TRBJ2-7,NA,TRBV12-3/TRBV12-4,NA,CASSYINEQYF,TGTGCCAGCAGTTATATAAACGAGCAGTACTTC
TRBJ2-5,TRBD1,TRBV28,NA,CASSLWGQEETQYF,TGTGCCAGCAGTTTATGGGGACAGGAAGAGACCCAGTACTTC
TRBJ2-1,TRBD1,TRBV18,few,CASSQGTGGYNEQFF,TGTGCCAGCTCACAAGGGACAGGCGGATACAATGAGCAGTTCTTC
TRBJ1-2,NA,TRBV7-9,NA,CASSMDGIYGYTF,TGTGCCAGCAGCATGGACGGTATCTATGGCTACACCTTC
TRBJ1-1,TRBD1,TRBV7-9,NA,CASSSETGGFTEAFF,TGTGCCAGCAGCTCAGAGACAGGGGGCTTCACTGAAGCTTTCTTT
TRBJ1-1,NA,TRBV20-1,NA,CSAPAVTEADTEAFF,TGCAGTGCCCCAGCGGTGACGGAGGCGGACACTGAAGCTTTCTTT
TRBJ2-2,TRBD1,TRBV12-3/TRBV12-4,NA,CASSNQGAGELFF,TGTGCCAGCAGTAACCAGGGGGCCGGGGAGCTGTTTTTT
TRBJ2-3,NA,TRBV2,NA,CASRDLGDMEADTQYF,TGTGCCAGCAGGGACCTCGGGGATATGGAGGCAGATACGCAGTATTTT
TRBJ2-5,TRBD2,TRBV5-5,many,CASSSAGDQYF,TGTGCCAGCAGCTCGGCGGGGGACCAGTACTTC
TRBJ2-5,NA,TRBV7-2,NA,CASSAHRSGETQYF,TGTGCCAGCAGCGCCCACAGGAGTGGGGAGACCCAGTACTTC
TRBJ2-7,NA,TRBV7-2,many,CASSFRTKNYEQYF,TGTGCCAGCAGCTTTCGGACCAAGAATTACGAGCAGTACTTC
TRBJ2-7,NA,TRBV6-6,few,CASRPRRADEQYF,TGTGCCAGCAGGCCTAGGAGAGCAGACGAGCAGTACTTC
TRBJ1-3,NA,TRBV2,many,CASSPGGRPGNTIYF,TGTGCCAGCAGTCCTGGGGGGAGGCCAGGAAACACCATATATTTT
TRBJ2-3,NA,TRBV5-1,many,CASSPRDGHTQYF,TGCGCCAGCAGCCCCCGGGACGGCCATACGCAGTATTTT
TRBJ1-1,NA,TRBV5-6,few,CASSRLPAEAFF,TGTGCCAGCAGCCGTCTTCCAGCTGAAGCTTTCTTT
TRBJ2-3,TRBD1,TRBV5-1,few,CATGTGRADTQYF,TGCGCCACCGGGACAGGGCGGGCAGATACGCAGTATTTT
TRBJ2-1,TRBD2,TRBV20-1,once,CSATRGSGSNEQFF,TGCAGTGCAACCCGGGGTAGCGGGAGCAATGAGCAGTTCTTC
TRBJ2-2,NA,TRBV12-3/TRBV12-4,many,CASRLPDTGTRFTGELFF,TGTGCCAGCAGACTCCCTGATACCGGGACTCGGTTCACCGGGGAGCTGTTTTTT
TRBJ2-2,TRBD2,TRBV7-2,few,CASSLNPGGNTGELFF,TGTGCCAGCAGCTTAAACCCGGGGGGGAACACCGGGGAGCTGTTTTTT
TRBJ1-2,TRBD1,TRBV5-4,few,CASGPPGQGYGYTF,TGTGCCAGCGGACCACCGGGACAGGGTTACGGCTACACCTTC
TRBJ2-2,NA,TRBV10-3,NA,CAISDSTGELFF,TGTGCCATCAGTGATTCCACCGGGGAGCTGTTTTTT
TRBJ2-7,NA,TRBV12-3/TRBV12-4,few,CASSSGISYEQYF,TGTGCCAGCAGTTCTGGAATCTCCTACGAGCAGTACTTC
TRBJ1-2,NA,TRBV5-6,NA,CASSLANREIGYTF,TGTGCCAGCAGCTTGGCGAACCGAGAAATTGGCTACACCTTC
TRBJ2-3,NA,TRBV6-2/TRBV6-3,NA,CASSFLGDVVTDTQYF,TGTGCCAGCAGCTTCCTAGGGGACGTAGTGACAGATACGCAGTATTTT
TRBJ2-1,NA,TRBV20-1,many,CSARELGNRDEQFF,TGCAGTGCAAGGGAACTAGGCAATAGGGATGAGCAGTTCTTC
TRBJ2-7,NA,TRBV27,NA,CASSLRADPRTYEQYF,TGTGCCAGCAGTTTAAGGGCGGACCCAAGGACCTACGAGCAGTACTTC
TRBJ2-1,TRBD2,TRBV10-3,few,CASTSASYNEQFF,TGTGCCTCAACTAGCGCCTCCTACAATGAGCAGTTCTTC
TRBJ2-7,NA,TRBV12-2,NA,CASRLAPGPPYEQYF,TGTGCAAGTCGCTTAGCGCCGGGCCCGCCCTACGAGCAGTACTTC
TRBJ2-1,TRBD2,TRBV5-1,few,CASSSSGGVAYNEQFF,TGCGCCAGCAGCTCGAGCGGGGGGGTCGCCTACAATGAGCAGTTCTTC
TRBJ2-1,TRBD2,TRBV29-1,few,CSVGGLPGLAGDEQFF,TGCAGCGTTGGGGGACTCCCGGGACTAGCGGGAGATGAGCAGTTCTTC
TRBJ2-1,TRBD2,TRBV27,once,CASSFGGSLRNEQFF,TGTGCCAGCAGTTTTGGCGGGAGTTTAAGGAATGAGCAGTTCTTC
TRBJ1-2,NA,TRBV10-3,few,CAISERIRGGELYGYTF,TGTGCCATCAGTGAGAGAATTCGGGGCGGTGAGCTTTATGGCTACACCTTC
TRBJ2-3,NA,TRBV12-3/TRBV12-4,few,CASMLGGRTQYF,TGTGCCAGCATGCTGGGGGGCCGGACGCAGTATTTT